This T cell receptor beta chain emerged from a study of blood T cell repertoires in COVID-19. Study overall: Acute-phase and convalescent COVID-19 samples originated in the United States, Italy and Spain.

Germline loops: CDR1 SGHNT, CDR2 YYREEE (reference sequence). CDR3 length: 16 residues. Trimming took 0 bases from V and 6 from J; bases not matched to a gene: 11. In the authors' methods: Amplifying reference gene primers gave estimates of nucleated cell counts. The assay was immunoSEQ multiplex PCR, and TCRdb's table has in-frame clones only and misses some. That table gives V, J and clone size, and the DNA gave D and trimming. The table has about 40,000 clones, approximately 90% seen once. This TCR derives from a man aged 50 or older in a cohort sampled during active COVID-19. This rearrangement joins TRBV5-4 to TRBJ2-5; 7 positions agree with TRBD1. The sample comprised peripheral blood. CDR3 nucleotides: TGTGCCAGCAGCTTGGCCCCCTCGCGACAGGGCCAGACCCAGTACTTC. It is translated as CASSLAPSRQGQTQYF.